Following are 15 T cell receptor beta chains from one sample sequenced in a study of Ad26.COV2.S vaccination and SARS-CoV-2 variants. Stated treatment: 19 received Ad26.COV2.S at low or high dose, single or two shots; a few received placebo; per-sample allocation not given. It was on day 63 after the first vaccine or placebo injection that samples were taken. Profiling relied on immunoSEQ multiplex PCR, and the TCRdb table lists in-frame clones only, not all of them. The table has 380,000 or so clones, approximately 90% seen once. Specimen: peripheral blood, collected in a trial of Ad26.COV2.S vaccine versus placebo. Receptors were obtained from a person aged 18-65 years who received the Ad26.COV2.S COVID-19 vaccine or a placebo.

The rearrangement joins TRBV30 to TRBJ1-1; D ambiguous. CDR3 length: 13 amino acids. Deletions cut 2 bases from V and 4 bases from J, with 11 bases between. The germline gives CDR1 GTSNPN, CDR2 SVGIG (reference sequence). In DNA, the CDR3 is TGTGCCTGGAGTACGGTAGGGCCCACTGAAGCTTTCTTT. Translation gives CAWSTVGPTEAFF.

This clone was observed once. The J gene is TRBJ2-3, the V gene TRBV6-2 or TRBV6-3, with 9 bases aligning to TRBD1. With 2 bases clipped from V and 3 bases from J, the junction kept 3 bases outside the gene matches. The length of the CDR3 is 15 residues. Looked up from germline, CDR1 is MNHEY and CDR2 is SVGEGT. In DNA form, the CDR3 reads TGTGCCAGCAGTTACGGGGACAGGGATACAGATACGCAGTATTTT. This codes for CASSYGDRDTDTQYF.

The CDR3 loop reads CASSPGRSYEQYF. The CDR3 DNA reads TGTGCCAGCAGCCCTGGCAGATCCTACGAGCAGTACTTC. The rearrangement joins TRBV3-1 (or the pseudogene TRBV3-2) to TRBJ2-7; unclear D gene. Trimming took off 4 bases at V and 1 base at J, with 8 bases between the two ends. From germline, CDR1 is LGHDT and CDR2 YNNKEL (reference sequence). This CDR3 has 13 residues.

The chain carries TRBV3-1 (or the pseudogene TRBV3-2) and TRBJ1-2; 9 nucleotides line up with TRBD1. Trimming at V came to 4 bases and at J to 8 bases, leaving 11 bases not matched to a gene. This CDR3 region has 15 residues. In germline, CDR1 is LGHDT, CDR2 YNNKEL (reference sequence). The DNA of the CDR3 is TGTGCCAGCAGCCGAATGGCCGGGACAGGGAAAGGCTACACCTTC. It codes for CASSRMAGTGKGYTF.

The CDR3 nucleotides read TGCAGCGTTGTCCAGGGTGTCGAGCAGTACTTC. This gives the protein CSVVQGVEQYF. The genes are TRBV29-1 and TRBJ2-7; D perhaps matches TRBD1 (5 bases). CDR3 length equals 11 residues. The V end lost 4 bases, the J end lost 6 bases, and 10 bases lay between the germline ends. From germline, CDR1 is SQVTM and CDR2 ANQGSEA.

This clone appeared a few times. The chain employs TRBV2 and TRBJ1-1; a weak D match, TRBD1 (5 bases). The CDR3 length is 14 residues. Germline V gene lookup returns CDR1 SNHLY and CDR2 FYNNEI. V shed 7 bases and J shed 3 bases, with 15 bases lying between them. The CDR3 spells CASTSVGGDTEAFF. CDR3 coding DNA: TGTGCCAGCACCTCAGTGGGGGGGGACACTGAAGCTTTCTTT.

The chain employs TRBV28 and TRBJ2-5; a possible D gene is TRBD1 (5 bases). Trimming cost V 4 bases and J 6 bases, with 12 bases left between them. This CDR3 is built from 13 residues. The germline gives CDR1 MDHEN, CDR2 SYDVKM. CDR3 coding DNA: TGTGCCAGCAGTTCTAGGGGTAGGCAGACCCAGTACTTC. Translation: CASSSRGRQTQYF. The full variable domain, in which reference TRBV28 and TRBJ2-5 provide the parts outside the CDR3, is DVKVTQSSRYLVKRTGEKVFLECVQDMDHENMFWYRQDPGLGLRLIYFSYDVKMKEKGDIPEGYSVSREKKERFSLILESASTNQTSMYLCASSSRGRQTQYFGPGTRLLVL.

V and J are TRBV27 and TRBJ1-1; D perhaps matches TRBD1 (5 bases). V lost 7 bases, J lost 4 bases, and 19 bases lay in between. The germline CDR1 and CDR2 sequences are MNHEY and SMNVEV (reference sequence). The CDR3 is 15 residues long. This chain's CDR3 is CASTSPHGARTEAFF. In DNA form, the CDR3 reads TGTGCCAGCACTTCCCCCCACGGGGCCCGCACTGAAGCTTTCTTT.

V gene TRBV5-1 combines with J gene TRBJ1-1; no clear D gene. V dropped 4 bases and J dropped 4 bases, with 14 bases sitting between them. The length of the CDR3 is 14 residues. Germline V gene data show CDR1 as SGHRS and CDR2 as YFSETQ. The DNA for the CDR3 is TGCGCCAGCAGCCTCGGGAGCGAAATCACTGAAGCTTTCTTT. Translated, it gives CASSLGSEITEAFF.

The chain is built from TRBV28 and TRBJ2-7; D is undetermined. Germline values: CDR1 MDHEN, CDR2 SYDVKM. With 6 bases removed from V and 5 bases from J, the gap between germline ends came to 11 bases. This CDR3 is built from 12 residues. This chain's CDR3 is CASSRNENEQYF. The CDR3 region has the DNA TGTGCCAGCAGCCGCAACGAAAACGAGCAGTACTTC.

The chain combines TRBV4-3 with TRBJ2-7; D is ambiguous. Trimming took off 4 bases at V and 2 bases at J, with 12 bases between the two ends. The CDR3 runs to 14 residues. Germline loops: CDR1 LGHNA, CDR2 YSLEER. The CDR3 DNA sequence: TGCGCCAGCAGCCTTACGTTAGGAACCTACGAGCAGTACTTC. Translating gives CASSLTLGTYEQYF.

This chain's CDR3 is CASSQDRWGATEAFF. The CDR3 DNA reads TGCGCCAGCAGCCAAGATAGGTGGGGTGCCACTGAAGCTTTCTTT. This rearrangement joins TRBV4-3 to TRBJ1-1, with no clear D. Trimming took off 0 bases at V and 4 bases at J, with 12 bases between the two ends. This CDR3 spans 15 amino acids. CDR1 LGHNA and CDR2 YSLEER come from the germline V gene.

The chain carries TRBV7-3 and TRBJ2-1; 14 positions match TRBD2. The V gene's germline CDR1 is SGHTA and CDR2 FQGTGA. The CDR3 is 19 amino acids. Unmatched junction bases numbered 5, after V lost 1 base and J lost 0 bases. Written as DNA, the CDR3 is TGTGCCAGCAGCTTAAGGGGACTAGCGGGAGTTGGCTCCTACAATGAGCAGTTCTTC. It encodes CASSLRGLAGVGSYNEQFF.

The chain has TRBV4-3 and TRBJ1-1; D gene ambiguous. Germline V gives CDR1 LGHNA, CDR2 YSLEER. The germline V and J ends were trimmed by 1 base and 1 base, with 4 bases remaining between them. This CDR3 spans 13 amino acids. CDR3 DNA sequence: TGCGCCAGCAGCCAAGTTAAGAACACTGAAGCTTTCTTT. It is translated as CASSQVKNTEAFF.

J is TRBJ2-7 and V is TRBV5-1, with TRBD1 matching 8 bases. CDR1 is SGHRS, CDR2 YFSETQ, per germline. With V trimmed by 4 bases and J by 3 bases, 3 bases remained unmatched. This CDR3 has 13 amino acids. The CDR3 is CASSAGTGYEQYF. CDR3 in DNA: TGCGCCAGCAGCGCCGGGACAGGCTACGAGCAGTACTTC.